A selection of T cell receptor beta chains follows, all from one sample in a study of OX40 agonist ivuxolimab in advanced cancers. Some clones are missing from TCRdb's copy, which holds only in-frame ones; the method was immunoSEQ multiplex PCR. The data contain about 64,000 clones, roughly nine tenths of them singletons. The sample in question was CD4+ or CD8+ T cells sorted from blood, obtained in a trial of the OX40 agonist ivuxolimab. The receptor source for this set is an adult with an advanced solid tumor such as melanoma, head and neck, liver or kidney cancer. The CDR3 runs from the conserved cysteine through the conserved F or W. Each record gives: clone size, D gene, V gene, J gene, CDR3 DNA, CDR3 protein. A D gene is named only where the DNA matches it firmly. The size entry is marked missing in some rows and otherwise reads once, few, many or a size class.

-,-,TRBV5-4,TRBJ2-7,TGTGCCAGCAGCTTTGGGGGTCACGAGCAGTACTTC,CASSFGGHEQYF
-,-,TRBV28,TRBJ1-3,TGTGCCAGCAGCCCACAGAGAACCTCTGGAAACACCATATATTTT,CASSPQRTSGNTIYF
-,TRBD1,TRBV19,TRBJ2-1,TGTGCCAGTAGTACCGACAGGGCTACTGAGCAGTTCTTC,CASSTDRATEQFF
-,-,TRBV6-6,TRBJ2-5,TGTGCCAGCAGCCCACCTTCGGGGACCCAGTACTTC,CASSPPSGTQYF
-,TRBD1,TRBV9,TRBJ2-3,TGTGCCGGCGGACAGGGGTTAGATACGCAGTATTTT,CAGGQGLDTQYF
-,-,TRBV6-7,TRBJ2-2,TGTGCCAGCGGGGGGACAGCGAACACCGGGGAGCTGTTTTTT,CASGGTANTGELFF
-,TRBD2,TRBV9,TRBJ2-1,TGTGCCAGCAGCGTGGGTCTAGCGGGATCCAATGAGCAGTTCTTC,CASSVGLAGSNEQFF
-,-,TRBV9,TRBJ2-1,TGTGCCAGCAGCCCAGGTCTGCAGACTGAGCAGTTCTTC,CASSPGLQTEQFF
-,-,TRBV19,TRBJ1-5,TGTGCCAGTAGTAGGAGTGGGGATAGCAATCAGCCCCAGCATTTT,CASSRSGDSNQPQHF
-,-,TRBV9,TRBJ2-3,TGTGCCAGCAGCCCCCGACTGGGATACACAGATACGCAGTATTTT,CASSPRLGYTDTQYF
once,TRBD1,TRBV29-1,TRBJ2-7,TGCAGCGTTGGGACAGGGAAGGGCGAGCAGTACTTC,CSVGTGKGEQYF
once,TRBD1,TRBV27,TRBJ2-1,TGTGCCAGCAGTTTACTAACAGGGGGGAATGAGCAGTTCTTC,CASSLLTGGNEQFF
-,-,TRBV27,TRBJ2-7,TGTGCCAGCAGTGGTACAGGGAGCCCACCTATTTACGAGCAGTACTTC,CASSGTGSPPIYEQYF
-,-,TRBV6-5,TRBJ2-7,TGTGCCAGCAGTTCGCCCAAGTTGGGAGGGGGTTACGAGCAGTACTTC,CASSSPKLGGGYEQYF
-,TRBD2,TRBV7-2,TRBJ2-5,TGTGCCAGCAGCTCCCTACTAGCGGGGGGTTTCGAGACCCAGTACTTC,CASSSLLAGGFETQYF
-,-,TRBV11-2,TRBJ2-6,TGTGCCAGCAGCTTGTCAGGTACTGGGGCCAACGTCCTGACTTTC,CASSLSGTGANVLTF
-,TRBD2,TRBV29-1,TRBJ2-7,TGCAGCGTTGAGGGTAGCGGGGCCTACGAGCAGTACTTC,CSVEGSGAYEQYF
-,-,TRBV27,TRBJ2-7,TGTGCCAGCAGTGCAACTAGGGGAAACTACGAGCAGTACTTC,CASSATRGNYEQYF
-,-,TRBV27,TRBJ2-5,TGTGCCAGCAGTTCTCCCCCCAGGGTGGAGACCCAGTACTTC,CASSSPPRVETQYF
-,-,TRBV9,TRBJ2-1,TGTGCCAGCAGCGCTACAGGGATTGAGCAGTTCTTC,CASSATGIEQFF
-,-,TRBV7-6,TRBJ1-1,TGTGCCAGCATCAATCTGCCGGGACAAGAAGCTTTCTTT,CASINLPGQEAFF
-,-,TRBV19,TRBJ1-2,TGTGCCAGTAGTATCCCGGGGGTTGCCTATGGCTACACCTTC,CASSIPGVAYGYTF